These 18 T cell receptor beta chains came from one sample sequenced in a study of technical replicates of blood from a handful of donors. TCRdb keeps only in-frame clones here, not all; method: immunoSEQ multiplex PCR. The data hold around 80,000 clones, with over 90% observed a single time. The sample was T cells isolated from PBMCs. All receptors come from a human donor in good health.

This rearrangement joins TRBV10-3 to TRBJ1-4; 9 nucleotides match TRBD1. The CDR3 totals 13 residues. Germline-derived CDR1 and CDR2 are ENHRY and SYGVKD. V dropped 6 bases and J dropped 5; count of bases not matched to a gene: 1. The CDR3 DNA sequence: TGTGCCATCAGGGGACAGGGAAATGAAAAACTGTTTTTT. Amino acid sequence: CAIRGQGNEKLFF.

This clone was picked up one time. The CDR3 reads CATSTSGGYNEQFF. For the CDR3, the DNA is TGCGCCACCTCAACTAGCGGGGGATACAATGAGCAGTTCTTC. This chain links TRBV10-2 with TRBJ2-1, with 11 bases lining up with TRBD2. The CDR3 extends over 14 amino acids. Germline CDR1 reads WSHSY; CDR2 reads SAAADI. Germline trimming cut 10 bases from V and 4 bases from J; bases unmatched to any gene: 6.

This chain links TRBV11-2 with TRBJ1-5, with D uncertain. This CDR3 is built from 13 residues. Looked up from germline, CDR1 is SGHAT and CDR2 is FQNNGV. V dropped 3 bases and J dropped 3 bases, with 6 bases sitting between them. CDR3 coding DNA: TGTGCCAGCAGCTTCGACATCAATCAGCCCCAGCATTTT. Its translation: CASSFDINQPQHF.

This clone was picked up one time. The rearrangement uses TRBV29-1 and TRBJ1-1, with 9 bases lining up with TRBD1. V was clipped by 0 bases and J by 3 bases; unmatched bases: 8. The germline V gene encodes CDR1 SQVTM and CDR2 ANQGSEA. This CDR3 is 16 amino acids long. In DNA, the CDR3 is TGCAGCGTTGAAGACAAACAGGGGGCGCAGGACACTGAAGCTTTCTTT. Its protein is CSVEDKQGAQDTEAFF.

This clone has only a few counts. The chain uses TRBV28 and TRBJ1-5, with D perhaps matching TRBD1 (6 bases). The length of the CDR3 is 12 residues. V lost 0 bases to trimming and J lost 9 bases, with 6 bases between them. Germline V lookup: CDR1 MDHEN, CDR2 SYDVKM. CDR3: CASSLWDRPQHF. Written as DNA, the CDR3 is TGTGCCAGCAGTTTATGGGACAGGCCCCAGCATTTT.

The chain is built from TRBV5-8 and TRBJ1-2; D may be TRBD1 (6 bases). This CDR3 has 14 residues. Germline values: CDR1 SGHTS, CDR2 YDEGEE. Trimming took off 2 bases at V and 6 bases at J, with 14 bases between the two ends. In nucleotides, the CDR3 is TGTGCCAGCAGCTTAGTACAGGGATACCATGGCTACACCTTC. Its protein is CASSLVQGYHGYTF.

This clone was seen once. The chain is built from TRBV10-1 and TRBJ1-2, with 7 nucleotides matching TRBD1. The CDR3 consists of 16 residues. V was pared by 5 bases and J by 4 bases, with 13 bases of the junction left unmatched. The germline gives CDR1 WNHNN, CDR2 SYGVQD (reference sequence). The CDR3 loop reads CASSPFSGGSPYGYTF. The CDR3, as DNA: TGCGCCAGCAGTCCTTTTTCAGGGGGAAGCCCCTATGGCTACACCTTC.

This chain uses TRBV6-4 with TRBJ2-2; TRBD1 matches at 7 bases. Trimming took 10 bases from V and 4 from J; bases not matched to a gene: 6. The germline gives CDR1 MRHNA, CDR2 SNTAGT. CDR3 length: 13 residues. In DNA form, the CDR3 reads TGTGCCACCTCGGACAGGTCCACCGGGGAGCTGTTTTTT. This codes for CATSDRSTGELFF.

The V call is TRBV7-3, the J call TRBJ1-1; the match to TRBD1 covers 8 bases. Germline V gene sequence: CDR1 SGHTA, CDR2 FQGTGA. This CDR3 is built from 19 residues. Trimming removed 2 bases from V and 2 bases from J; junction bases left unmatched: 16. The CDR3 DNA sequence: TGTGCCAGCAGCTTACTTAGGGAAGTCGGCAGGGGGCTTAACACTGAAGCTTTCTTT. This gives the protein CASSLLREVGRGLNTEAFF.

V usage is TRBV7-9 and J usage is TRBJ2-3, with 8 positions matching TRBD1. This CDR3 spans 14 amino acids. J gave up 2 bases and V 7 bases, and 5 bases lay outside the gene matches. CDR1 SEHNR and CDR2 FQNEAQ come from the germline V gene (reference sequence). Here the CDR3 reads CASTLDRATDTQYF. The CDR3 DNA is TGTGCCAGCACCTTGGACAGGGCCACAGATACGCAGTATTTT.

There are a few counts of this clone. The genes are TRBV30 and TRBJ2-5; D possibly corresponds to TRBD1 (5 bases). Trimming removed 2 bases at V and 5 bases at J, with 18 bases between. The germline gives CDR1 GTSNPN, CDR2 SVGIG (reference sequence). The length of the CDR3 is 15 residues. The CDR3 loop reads CAWSTPQVYFETQYF. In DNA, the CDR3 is TGTGCCTGGAGTACCCCACAGGTGTACTTTGAGACCCAGTACTTC.

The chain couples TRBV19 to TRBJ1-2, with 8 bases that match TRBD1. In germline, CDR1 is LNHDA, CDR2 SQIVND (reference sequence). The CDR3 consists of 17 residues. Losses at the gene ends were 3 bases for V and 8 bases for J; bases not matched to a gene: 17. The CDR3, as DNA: TGTGCCAGTAGTATGCGACTAAGAGAACTAGGACAGGGAGGCTACACCTTC. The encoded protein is CASSMRLRELGQGGYTF.

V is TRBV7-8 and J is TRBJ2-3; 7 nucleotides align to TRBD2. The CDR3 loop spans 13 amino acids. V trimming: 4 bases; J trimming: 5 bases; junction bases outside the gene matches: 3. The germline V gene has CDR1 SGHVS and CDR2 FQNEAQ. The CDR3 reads CASSSGLGDTQYF. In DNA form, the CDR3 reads TGTGCCAGCAGCTCAGGACTAGGAGATACGCAGTATTTT.

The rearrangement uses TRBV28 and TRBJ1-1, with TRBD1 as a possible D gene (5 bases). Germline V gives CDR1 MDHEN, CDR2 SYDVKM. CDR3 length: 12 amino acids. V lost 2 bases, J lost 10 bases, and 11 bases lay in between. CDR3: CASSLPGWGAFF. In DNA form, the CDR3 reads TGTGCCAGCAGTTTACCAGGGTGGGGAGCTTTCTTT.

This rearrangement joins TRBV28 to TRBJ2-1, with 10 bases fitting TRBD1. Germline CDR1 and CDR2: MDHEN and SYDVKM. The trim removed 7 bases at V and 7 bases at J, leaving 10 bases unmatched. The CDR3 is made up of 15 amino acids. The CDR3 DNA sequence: TGTGCCAGCAACGACCCGGGACAGGGGATTAATGAGCAGTTCTTC. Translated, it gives CASNDPGQGINEQFF.

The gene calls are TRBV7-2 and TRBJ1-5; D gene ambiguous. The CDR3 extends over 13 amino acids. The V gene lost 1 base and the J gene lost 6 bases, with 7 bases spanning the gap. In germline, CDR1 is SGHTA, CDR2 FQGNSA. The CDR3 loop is CASSLGFGQPQHF. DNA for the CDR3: TGTGCCAGCAGCTTAGGTTTCGGTCAGCCCCAGCATTTT. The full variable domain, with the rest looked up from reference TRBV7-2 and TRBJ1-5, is GAGVSQSPSNKVTEKGKDVELRCDPISGHTALYWYRQSLGQGLEFLIYFQGNSAPDKSGLPSDRFSAERTGGSVSTLTIQRTQQEDSAVYLCASSLGFGQPQHFGDGTRLSIL.

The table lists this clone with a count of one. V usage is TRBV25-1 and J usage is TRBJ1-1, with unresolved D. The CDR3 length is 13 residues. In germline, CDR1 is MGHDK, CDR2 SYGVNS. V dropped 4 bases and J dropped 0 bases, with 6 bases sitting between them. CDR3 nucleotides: TGTGCCAGCAGTGCTCAGATGAACACTGAAGCTTTCTTT. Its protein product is CASSAQMNTEAFF.

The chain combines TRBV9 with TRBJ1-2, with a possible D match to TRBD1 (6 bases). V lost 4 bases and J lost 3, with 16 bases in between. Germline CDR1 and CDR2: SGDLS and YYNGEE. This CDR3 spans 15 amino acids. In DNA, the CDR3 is TGTGCCAGCAGCACCCGGGACACAATTCACTATGGCTACACCTTC. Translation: CASSTRDTIHYGYTF.